The subject of this entry is one T cell receptor (beta chain). This clone has a handful of counts. The clone's antigen remains unknown. Per-base qualities were not stored, and no clone one base away is much larger. The sample comes from a study of shared clonotypes between healthy human individuals (dated by TCRdb to about 2020). Looking at the study overall: Three men and a couple of women, aged 18 to 49 years, made up the cohort. Blood TCR repertoires of a handful of healthy adults were deeply sequenced to estimate repertoire size and the extent of clonotype sharing between individuals. Different laboratories and diverse techniques were used to prepare libraries and sequence TCR repertoires, to increase sequencing depth and limit assay-specific biases. Each donor's leukapheresis produced roughly between roughly 0.94 and 9.5 billion PBMCs.

Here V drops 0 bases and J drops 4 bases, and the junction holds 4 bases not matched to any gene. The CDR3 covers 15 residues, taking in both the cysteine and the phenylalanine. CDR3 DNA only is kept here, 45 bases in frame from base 1. The CDR1 and CDR2 encoded by the germline V gene are SGHRS and YFSETQ. The donors were healthy, HIV-negative adults with no recently reported acute infections or vaccinations. Every donor was a Caucasian adult living in Nashville, Tennessee, USA. In the unsorted samples, tens of millions of PBMCs were counted, and genomic DNA was extracted using the QIAamp DNA Blood Mini kit. Blood was obtained by leukapheresis, after which PBMCs were separated by Ficoll-Histopaque density gradient centrifugation and cryopreserved in liquid nitrogen vapor phase. General findings and caveats noted by the study authors: Because the study included a small number of donors, the genetic and exposure-history diversity represented was limited. Pairwise subsampling led to the expectation that sequencing depth would affect the degree of clonotype sharing among donors. Sampling was limited to blood, and TCR repertoires in tissue likely differ from TCR repertoires in blood.

TCR CDR3 regions were amplified from genomic DNA by multiplex PCR using the deep immunoSEQ assay. Genomic DNA extracted from each cell subset was distributed evenly over all wells of several immunoSEQ 96-well plates, and each plate served as one replicate. For unsorted PBMC, each replicate PCR was loaded with roughly 330 ng genomic DNA, equivalent to 25,000 to 35,000 T cell genomes. Ten immunoSEQ deep assay plates were used to sequence the unsorted PBMC genomic DNA. Purified libraries were quantified with a Qubit 3.0 fluorometer, sized on a Bioanalyzer 2100, and re-quantified with the KAPA Library Quantification kit. Every immunoSEQ 96-well plate was sequenced on a separate single-read 150-cycle Illumina NextSeq 550 flow cell. The authors' analysis ran thus. The immunoSEQ output contained only junctional sequences without quality scores, so filtering could not match that applied to full-length reads. To assign V/J genes and CDR3, sequences were annotated against IMGT germline references using PyIR, a Python wrapper for IgBLAST v1.9. Reads were removed for weak V/J assignments (E-value above 1e-6), missing CDR3, stop codons, out-of-frame junctions, or ambiguous translated residues. A V3J clonotype was defined by an identical inferred V gene, J gene, and CDR3 amino acid sequence. Percentage overlap between repertoires was computed as shared unique clonotypes divided by the size of the smaller repertoire. Repertoire richness was assessed with RTK rarefaction, the Chao1 estimator, and Recon v2.1 estimates of unobserved clonotypes. TCRdb stores this immuneACCESS table with in-frame sequences only. Part of the clones is absent; in the studies checked, under half of the shortfall reflects unresolved V genes, and no reason is known for the rest. The DNA gave D and trimming, while V, J and clone size come from that table. The sample includes about half a million clones, with about 78% observed a single time. The biggest ten clones account for around 12% of the sample.

Source material: PBMCs. This TCR was recovered from a woman between 35 and 50 years old in good health. Some clones in this sample may be carry-over from other donors' samples. The V and J segments used are TRBV5-1 and TRBJ2-1, and 7 junctional nucleotides match TRBD2. The base sequence is TGCGCCAGCAGCTTGGATGCGGGAGCTTACAATGAGCAGTTCTTC. The translation is CASSLDAGAYNEQFF.